A single sample is the source of the 8 T cell receptor beta chains below, sequenced in a study of blood T cells in healthy people across ages. Sample-barcoded 5' priming and a J-beta primer mix drove a second PCR of roughly 6 to 12 cycles. TCRdb reanalysed the 5' RACE reads using MiXCR and keeps one entry per CDR3 protein. This table holds hundreds of thousands of distinct CDR3 sequences, around 45% found once. The specimen sequenced was blood. The receptors originated from a woman in her sixties in good health.

The gene calls are TRBV4-2 and TRBJ1-4, with a weak D call TRBD1 (6 bases). The CDR3 sequence is 16 residues long. CDR1 and CDR2 from the germline V gene are LGHNA and YNFKEQ. Trimming took 5 bases from V and 4 from J, leaving 17 bases between them. In DNA form, the CDR3 reads TGTGCCAGCAGCGCGCGCCCGGGACAAGATAATGAAAAACTGTTTTTT. It is translated as CASSARPGQDNEKLFF.

This clonotype was counted between two and nine times. The chain is built from TRBV6-2 or TRBV6-3 and TRBJ2-7, with 11 bases that match TRBD2. Germline V gives CDR1 MNHEY, CDR2 SVGEGT. V was pared by 5 bases and J by 4 bases, with 7 bases of the junction left unmatched. This CDR3 is built from 15 residues. The CDR3, as DNA: TGTGCCAGCAGTCTCCTAACTAGCGGGAGATACGAGCAGTACTTC. This sequence encodes CASSLLTSGRYEQYF.

The sample holds one count of this clonotype. The chain employs TRBV2 and TRBJ2-3, with no clear D. CDR1 is SNHLY and CDR2 is FYNNEI in the germline V gene. The CDR3 covers 15 residues. With 2 bases removed from V and 2 bases from J, the gap between germline ends came to 11 bases. In DNA, the CDR3 is TGTGCCAGCAGTGAACGAACCCTCAACACAGATACGCAGTATTTT. Translation: CASSERTLNTDTQYF. The full variable domain, in which reference TRBV2 and TRBJ2-3 provide the parts outside the CDR3, is EPEVTQTPSHQVTQMGQEVILRCVPISNHLYFYWYRQILGQKVEFLVSFYNNEISEKSEIFDDQFSVERPDGSNFTLKIRSTKLEDSAMYFCASSERTLNTDTQYFGPGTRLTVL.

The V call is TRBV27, the J call TRBJ2-6; tentative D call: TRBD1 (5 bases). The CDR3 consists of 19 residues. The V end lost 2 bases, the J end lost 0 bases, and 17 bases lay between the germline ends. Germline V CDR1 and CDR2: MNHEY, SMNVEV (reference sequence). CDR3 nucleotides: TGTGCCAGCAGTTTAAGGGGCAGGGTGTCCTCCTCTGGGGCCAACGTCCTGACTTTC. Its protein is CASSLRGRVSSSGANVLTF.

This clonotype was observed a few times. The gene calls are TRBV6-6 and TRBJ2-4, with D hard to call. CDR1 is MNHNY, CDR2 SVGAGI, per germline (reference sequence). Trimming stripped 8 bases from V and 5 bases from J, with 13 bases between. There are 13 residues in the CDR3. The CDR3 here is CASLRPPQNIQYF. The CDR3 DNA is TGTGCCAGCTTGAGGCCGCCCCAAAACATTCAGTACTTC.

This clonotype was counted ten times or more. The V gene is TRBV7-2, the J gene TRBJ2-3; D gene uncertain. Germline CDR1 is SGHTA and CDR2 is FQGNSA. Trimming removed 5 bases from V and 0 bases from J, with 9 bases in between. The CDR3 sequence is 14 residues long. The DNA of the CDR3 is TGTGCCAGCAGCCGGACGGAGAGCACAGATACGCAGTATTTT. The encoded protein is CASSRTESTDTQYF.

The V gene is TRBV7-9, the J gene TRBJ1-6; 8 positions match TRBD1. V shed 6 bases, J shed 1 base, and the junction held 2 bases outside the gene matches. Germline V lookup: CDR1 SEHNR, CDR2 FQNEAQ (reference sequence). This CDR3 region has 15 residues. Here the CDR3 DNA reads TGTGCCAGCAGGACAGGGGCGTCCTATAATTCACCCCTCCACTTT. Protein product: CASRTGASYNSPLHF.

This clonotype was observed a few times. V usage is TRBV6-2 or TRBV6-3 and J usage is TRBJ2-4; the match to TRBD2 covers 7 bases. This CDR3 region has 11 residues. Germline assignment: CDR1 MNHEY and CDR2 SVGEGT. V dropped 4 bases and J dropped 13; count of bases not matched to a gene: 4. The DNA of the CDR3 is TGTGCCAGCAGTTCACTAGCGATGCAGTACTTC. Translation gives CASSSLAMQYF.